The 23 T cell receptor beta chains below were found in one sample sequenced in a study of post-analysis software for immune sequencing data. Findings and caveats of the study: The five TRBV segments detected at higher frequency in patients than in controls included TRBV5-6, TRBV5-1 and TRBV20-1.

What these receptors recognize is not known. cDNA libraries for TCR beta contained unique molecular identifiers. TCRdb called the PCR reads again in MiXCR, with one record for every CDR3 protein. Of more than 350,000 distinct CDR3 sequences listed, approximately 39% were seen once; the top ten hold approximately 7.7%. The sample consisted of blood. All receptors derive from a girl aged 2-10 years with multiple sclerosis.

This clonotype was recorded a few times. This rearrangement joins TRBV27 to TRBJ2-6; 11 nucleotides align to TRBD2. The V gene's germline CDR1 is MNHEY and CDR2 SMNVEV (reference sequence). The V and J ends lost 4 bases and 1 base, in that order; junction bases with no gene match: 6. The CDR3 is 18 residues long. This chain's CDR3 is CASSSPGLAVSGANVLTF. CDR3 sequence (DNA): TGTGCCAGCAGTTCACCGGGACTAGCGGTATCTGGGGCCAACGTCCTGACTTTC.

The CDR3 loop is CASSYGGIFSSGYTF. DNA of the CDR3: TGTGCCAGCAGTTATGGAGGGATTTTCAGCAGTGGCTACACCTTC. The rearrangement uses TRBV6-5 and TRBJ1-2, with D unclear. The V and J ends lost 3 bases and 7 bases respectively, with 18 bases between them. The CDR3 is 15 residues long. In germline, CDR1 is MNHEY, CDR2 SVGAGI.

The rearrangement links TRBV29-1 to TRBJ2-7; D not resolved. CDR3 length: 11 amino acids. Germline V gene lookup returns CDR1 SQVTM and CDR2 ANQGSEA. The V end was cut by 3 bases, the J end by 5 bases, with 8 bases between. CDR3 nucleotides: TGCAGCGTTGATGTGGGTAACGAGCAGTACTTC. This encodes CSVDVGNEQYF.

The chain is built from TRBV4-2 and TRBJ1-5; D not resolved. The CDR3 length is 17 residues. Trimming left V 1 base short and J 5 bases short, with 18 bases between. Per the germline V gene, CDR1 is LGHNA and CDR2 is YNFKEQ. In nucleotides, the CDR3 is TGTGCCAGCAGCCAAGCCAGTGGAGGGAGTAACTATCAGCCCCAGCATTTT. It encodes CASSQASGGSNYQPQHF.

The chain recombines TRBV11-2 with TRBJ2-1, with 8 bases that match TRBD2. Germline V CDR1 and CDR2: SGHAT, FQNNGV. V lost 2 bases and J lost 2; bases outside the gene matches: 11. The CDR3 runs to 18 residues. The DNA for the CDR3 is TGTGCCAGCAGCTTACTCAACGGGGGGGTCGGAGCCTACAATGAGCAGTTCTTC. As protein: CASSLLNGGVGAYNEQFF.

This chain links TRBV11-2 with TRBJ2-1, with D perhaps matching TRBD2 (5 bases). This CDR3 region has 16 residues. The germline V gene has CDR1 SGHAT and CDR2 FQNNGV. With 5 bases removed from V and 0 bases from J, the gap between germline ends came to 14 bases. The CDR3 nucleotides are TGTGCCAGCAGCCACGTTCGGGGTTACTCCTACAATGAGCAGTTCTTC. Amino acids: CASSHVRGYSYNEQFF.

The J gene is TRBJ1-5, the V gene TRBV5-6; TRBD1 matches at 7 bases. The CDR3 runs 18 residues. The V gene end was trimmed by 0 bases and the J gene end by 1 base; junction bases not matched to a gene: 10. CDR1 and CDR2 from the germline V gene are SGHDT and YYEEEE. The CDR3 DNA sequence: TGTGCCAGCAGCTTGGCAATCGGGGCAGGGGGAAGCAATCAGCCCCAGCATTTT. Translated: CASSLAIGAGGSNQPQHF.

The V call is TRBV5-1, the J call TRBJ2-1; D gene unclear. Per the germline V gene, CDR1 is SGHRS and CDR2 is YFSETQ. The CDR3 is 14 amino acids. With 4 bases removed from V and 4 bases from J, the gap between germline ends came to 12 bases. The CDR3 DNA is TGCGCCAGCAGCGTTCTAGGACCGTACAATGAGCAGTTCTTC. It is translated as CASSVLGPYNEQFF.

The chain carries TRBV5-1 and TRBJ2-3; 7 bases are shared with TRBD1. The CDR3 runs to 15 residues. Trimming at V came to 2 bases and at J to 0 bases, leaving 3 bases not matched to a gene. Germline V CDR1 and CDR2: SGHRS, YFSETQ. CDR3 residues: CASSFNRGSTDTQYF. The CDR3 bases are TGCGCCAGCAGCTTCAACAGGGGAAGCACAGATACGCAGTATTTT.

This clonotype has more than one count but fewer than ten. V gene TRBV10-3 combines with J gene TRBJ2-2; TRBD2 aligns across 8 bases. The CDR3 is 15 amino acids. Germline V lookup: CDR1 ENHRY, CDR2 SYGVKD. Losses at the gene ends were 3 bases for V and 4 bases for J; bases not matched to a gene: 4. The CDR3 loop is CAISDTGLGTGELFF. CDR3 nucleotide sequence: TGTGCCATCAGTGACACGGGACTAGGCACCGGGGAGCTGTTTTTT.

This chain uses TRBV14 with TRBJ2-7; D might be TRBD1 (6 bases). Germline assignment: CDR1 SGHDN and CDR2 FVKESK. CDR3 length: 13 residues. V lost 4 bases and J lost 6, with 13 bases in between. CDR3 coding DNA: TGTGCCAGCAGCCGTGACAGGTCTAGCGAGCAGTACTTC. Translated, it gives CASSRDRSSEQYF. The entire variable domain, with the rest obtained from reference TRBV14 and TRBJ2-7, is as follows: EAGVTQFPSHSVIEKGQTVTLRCDPISGHDNLYWYRRVMGKEIKFLLHFVKESKQDESGMPNNRFLAERTGGTYSTLKVQPAELEDSGVYFCASSRDRSSEQYFGPGTRLTVT.

CDR3 sequence (DNA): TGCAGTGCTACAGGAACATTCTCCTACAATGAGCAGTTCTTC. Translation gives CSATGTFSYNEQFF. The chain carries TRBV20-1 and TRBJ2-1; D is ambiguous. Trimming cost V 4 bases and J 0 bases, with 10 bases left between them. There are 14 residues in the CDR3. The germline CDR1 and CDR2 sequences are DFQATT and SNEGSKA (reference sequence).

The rearrangement joins TRBV20-1 to TRBJ1-2; D unclear. Trimming cost V 3 bases and J 7 bases, with 12 bases left between them. The CDR3 has 12 amino acids. The germline CDR1 and CDR2 sequences are DFQATT and SNEGSKA (reference sequence). This CDR3 is CSASGPGGGYTF. The CDR3 DNA sequence: TGCAGTGCTAGTGGGCCAGGCGGTGGCTACACCTTC.

This clonotype was counted a few times. J is TRBJ2-1 and V is TRBV20-1; D uncertain. V lost 1 base, J lost 2 bases, and 21 bases lay in between. The CDR3 runs 18 residues. Germline values: CDR1 DFQATT, CDR2 SNEGSKA (reference sequence). The CDR3 DNA follows: TGCAGTGCTAGAGTTCTGTCCGACTCGACGGCTACCTACAATGAGCAGTTCTTC. Translated, it gives CSARVLSDSTATYNEQFF.

This sequence joins TRBV28 and TRBJ2-1; possibly TRBD1 for D (6 bases). The CDR3 contains 15 residues. The germline V gene encodes CDR1 MDHEN and CDR2 SYDVKM. Trimming pared 2 bases from V and 8 bases from J, leaving 16 bases between. The CDR3 loop reads CASSLDRWMVHEQFF. The CDR3, as DNA: TGTGCCAGCAGTTTAGACAGGTGGATGGTCCATGAGCAGTTCTTC.

This clonotype has a single count. This sequence joins TRBV28 and TRBJ1-2, with TRBD1 as a possible D gene (6 bases). This CDR3 is built from 17 residues. Germline V gene sequence: CDR1 MDHEN, CDR2 SYDVKM. Between the trimmed V and J ends, which lost 5 bases and 4 bases, there was a span of 23 bases. This CDR3 reads CASSPWTTRGLSYGYTF. Written as DNA, the CDR3 is TGTGCCAGCAGTCCCTGGACGACTCGGGGGCTTTCCTATGGCTACACCTTC.

Comments on this clonotype: As the CDR3 is not closed by the conserved phenylalanine or tryptophan, this likely results from a read error. The gene calls are TRBV20-1 and TRBJ2-1; D gene uncertain. Germline CDR1 reads DFQATT; CDR2 reads SNEGSKA (reference sequence). This CDR3 has 14 amino acids. V lost 1 base, J lost 0 bases, and 7 bases lay in between. The CDR3 spells CSARAPNSYNEQFL. CDR3 bases: TGCAGTGCTAGAGCGCCCAACTCCTACAATGAGCAGTTCCTC.

V and J are TRBV7-2 and TRBJ2-2, with TRBD1 matching 7 bases. The germline V gene has CDR1 SGHTA and CDR2 FQGNSA. The CDR3 has 18 residues. J lost 1 base, V lost 0 bases, and 8 bases had no gene match. CDR3 bases: TGTGCCAGCAGCTTAGCGAGCCTAAGGACAGGGAACACCGGGGAGCTGTTTTTT. Protein product: CASSLASLRTGNTGELFF.

The table lists this clonotype with a few counts. This chain uses TRBV4-3 with TRBJ2-3; the D gene is possibly TRBD1 (5 bases). The ends were cut back, 0 bases at V and 3 bases at J, with 19 bases in the middle. CDR3 length: 18 amino acids. Germline V lookup: CDR1 LGHNA, CDR2 YSLEER. The CDR3 region is CASSQDGPPQGGTDTQYF. Written as DNA, the CDR3 is TGCGCCAGCAGCCAAGATGGGCCCCCCCAGGGCGGTACAGATACGCAGTATTTT.

This clonotype was observed a handful of times. V and J are TRBV7-2 and TRBJ2-5; 7 bases are shared with TRBD1. The germline CDR1 and CDR2 sequences are SGHTA and FQGNSA. J lost 5 bases, V lost 0 bases, and 6 bases had no gene match. The CDR3 spans 15 residues. CDR3 in DNA: TGTGCCAGCAGCTTAGCGCCAAGGGGGCCGGAGACCCAGTACTTC. Translating it yields CASSLAPRGPETQYF.

This clonotype was detected a few times. The J gene is TRBJ2-3, the V gene TRBV4-1; no definite D call. The CDR3 length is 13 residues. Germline V lookup: CDR1 MGHRA, CDR2 YSYEKL. Between the trimmed V and J ends, which lost 0 bases and 6 bases, there was a span of 7 bases. The CDR3 DNA is TGCGCCAGCAGCCAAGAATTAGGGGATACGCAGTATTTT. This gives the protein CASSQELGDTQYF.

This clonotype was picked up a small number of times. The chain carries TRBV27 and TRBJ2-7, with D possibly being TRBD1 or TRBD2 (5 bases each). Germline V gene lookup returns CDR1 MNHEY and CDR2 SMNVEV (reference sequence). The CDR3 consists of 15 residues. V lost 0 bases and J 3 bases, leaving 12 bases between the germline ends. DNA for the CDR3: TGTGCCAGCAGTTTATCGGGCAGGGCGGGCTACGAGCAGTACTTC. As protein: CASSLSGRAGYEQYF.

Only a few counts were recorded for this clonotype. This CDR3 reads CATSDLWGQTDTQYF. The CDR3 DNA sequence: TGTGCCACCAGTGATTTGTGGGGACAGACAGATACGCAGTATTTT. The genes are TRBV24-1 and TRBJ2-3; 7 bases fit TRBD1. The CDR3 runs to 15 residues. With V trimmed by 0 bases and J by 3 bases, 2 bases remained unmatched. CDR1 KGHDR and CDR2 SFDVKD come from the germline V gene.